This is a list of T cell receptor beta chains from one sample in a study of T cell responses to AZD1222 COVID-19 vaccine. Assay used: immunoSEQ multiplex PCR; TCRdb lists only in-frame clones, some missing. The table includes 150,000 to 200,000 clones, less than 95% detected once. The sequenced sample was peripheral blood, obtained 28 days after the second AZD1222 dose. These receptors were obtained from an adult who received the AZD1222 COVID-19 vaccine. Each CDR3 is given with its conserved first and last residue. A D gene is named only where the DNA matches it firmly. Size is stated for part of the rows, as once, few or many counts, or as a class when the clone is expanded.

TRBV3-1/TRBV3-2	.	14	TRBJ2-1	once	CASSHQGSYNEQFF	TGTGCCAGCAGCCATCAGGGCTCCTACAATGAGCAGTTCTTC
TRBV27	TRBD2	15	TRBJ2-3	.	CASSNSGKFSDTQYF	TGTGCCAGCAGTAACAGCGGGAAGTTCTCAGATACGCAGTATTTT
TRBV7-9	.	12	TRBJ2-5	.	CASSLVEETQYF	TGTGCCAGCAGCTTAGTAGAGGAGACCCAGTACTTC
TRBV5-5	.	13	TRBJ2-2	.	CASSFDSTGELFF	TGTGCCAGCAGCTTCGACAGTACCGGGGAGCTGTTTTTT
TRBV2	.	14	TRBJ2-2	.	CASSALPGTGELFF	TGTGCCAGCAGTGCCCTGCCAGGCACCGGGGAGCTGTTTTTT
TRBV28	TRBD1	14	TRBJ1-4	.	CASSLPGQPEKLFF	TGTGCCAGCAGTCTCCCGGGACAGCCGGAAAAACTGTTTTTT
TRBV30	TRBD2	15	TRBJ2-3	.	CAWTRGLAGTDTQYF	TGTGCCTGGACACGTGGACTAGCGGGCACAGATACGCAGTATTTT
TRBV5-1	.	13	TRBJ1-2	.	CASSPRPQIDYTF	TGCGCCAGCAGTCCCAGACCCCAAATTGACTACACCTTC
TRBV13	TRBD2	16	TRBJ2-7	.	CASSRQTSGSGNEQYF	TGTGCCAGCAGCCGACAGACTAGCGGGAGCGGCAACGAGCAGTACTTC
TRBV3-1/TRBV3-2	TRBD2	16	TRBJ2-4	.	CASSQGTSGAKNIQYF	TGTGCCAGCAGCCAAGGGACTAGCGGGGCCAAAAACATTCAGTACTTC
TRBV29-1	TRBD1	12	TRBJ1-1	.	CSAGQWDTEAFF	TGCAGCGCGGGACAGTGGGACACTGAAGCTTTCTTT
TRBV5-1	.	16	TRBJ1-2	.	CASSPRGGLTNYGYTF	TGCGCCAGCAGCCCCCGGGGGGGGCTGACTAACTATGGCTACACCTTC
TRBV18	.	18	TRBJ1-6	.	CASSPRGHQGGGNSPLHF	TGTGCCAGCTCACCACGTGGACATCAGGGAGGGGGTAATTCACCCCTCCACTTT
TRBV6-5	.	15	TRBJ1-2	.	CASSYSVRGPYGYTF	TGTGCCAGCAGTTACTCGGTCAGGGGCCCCTATGGCTACACCTTC
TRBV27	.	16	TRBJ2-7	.	CASRERETLGAPLRYF	TGTGCCAGCAGGGAGCGAGAAACGCTAGGGGCCCCTTTGCGGTACTTC
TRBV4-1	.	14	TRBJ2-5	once	CASSQGSVGETQYF	TGCGCCAGCAGCCAAGGGTCAGTAGGTGAGACTCAGTACTTC
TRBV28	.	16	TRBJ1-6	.	CASSLSWQTTGSPLHF	TGTGCCAGCAGTTTATCCTGGCAAACCACCGGTTCACCCCTCCACTTT
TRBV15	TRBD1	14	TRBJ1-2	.	CATSREPGQGPYTF	TGTGCCACCAGCAGAGAACCGGGACAGGGACCGTACACCTTC
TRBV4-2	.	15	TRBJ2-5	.	CASSQDSGFQETQYF	TGTGCCAGCAGCCAAGATTCTGGCTTCCAAGAGACCCAGTACTTC
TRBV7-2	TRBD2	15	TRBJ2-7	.	CASSLAAGPYGEQYF	TGTGCCAGCAGCTTAGCAGCGGGGCCTTATGGCGAGCAGTACTTC
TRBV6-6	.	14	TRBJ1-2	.	CASSRDGANYGYTF	TGTGCCAGCAGCAGGGATGGGGCAAACTATGGCTACACCTTC
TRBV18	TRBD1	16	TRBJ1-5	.	CASSPPGTGRHQPQHF	TGTGCCAGCTCACCACCGGGGACAGGGAGGCATCAGCCCCAGCATTTT
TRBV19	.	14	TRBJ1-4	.	CASSLGGGREKLFF	TGTGCCAGTAGTCTCGGGGGGGGCAGAGAAAAACTGTTTTTT
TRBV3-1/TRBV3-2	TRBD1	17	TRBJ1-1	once	CASSQDRGGRKNTEAFF	TGTGCCAGCAGCCAAGATAGAGGGGGCAGAAAGAACACTGAAGCTTTCTTT
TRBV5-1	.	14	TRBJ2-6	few	CASSSAFEANVLTF	TGCGCCAGCAGTTCCGCTTTCGAGGCCAACGTCCTGACTTTC
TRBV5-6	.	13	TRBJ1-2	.	CASSLGLRDGYTF	TGTGCCAGCAGCTTAGGCCTTAGGGATGGCTACACCTTC
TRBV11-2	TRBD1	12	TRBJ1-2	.	CASSTQGYGYTF	TGTGCCAGCAGCACACAGGGGTATGGCTACACCTTC
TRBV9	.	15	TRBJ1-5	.	CASSVGSQFNQPQHF	TGTGCCAGCAGCGTAGGGTCGCAGTTCAATCAGCCCCAGCATTTT
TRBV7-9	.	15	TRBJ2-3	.	CASSLRQGLTDTQYF	TGTGCCAGCAGCTTACGGCAGGGGCTCACAGATACGCAGTATTTT
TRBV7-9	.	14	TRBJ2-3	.	CASSLETSADTQYF	TGTGCCAGCAGCTTAGAAACTAGTGCAGATACGCAGTATTTT
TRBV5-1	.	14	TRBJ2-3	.	CASTYGALTDTQYF	TGCGCCAGCACGTACGGGGCCCTCACAGATACGCAGTATTTT
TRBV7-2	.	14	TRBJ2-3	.	CASSGRDFTDTQYF	TGTGCCAGCAGCGGCCGGGACTTCACAGATACGCAGTATTTT
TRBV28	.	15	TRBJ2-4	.	CASSPPGTAKNIQYF	TGTGCCAGCAGCCCGCCCGGGACCGCAAAAAACATTCAGTACTTC
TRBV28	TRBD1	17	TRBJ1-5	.	CASSLWAGTASNQPQHF	TGTGCCAGCAGTTTATGGGCCGGGACAGCTAGCAATCAGCCCCAGCATTTT
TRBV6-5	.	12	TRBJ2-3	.	CASSTGPDTQYF	TGTGCCAGCAGCACAGGGCCAGATACGCAGTATTTT
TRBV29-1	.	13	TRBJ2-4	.	CSAARESRNIQYF	TGCAGCGCCGCCCGGGAGAGCCGAAACATTCAGTACTTC
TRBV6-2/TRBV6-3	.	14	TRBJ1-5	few	CASSYLTGNQPQHF	TGTGCCAGCAGTTACCTAACGGGCAATCAGCCCCAGCATTTT
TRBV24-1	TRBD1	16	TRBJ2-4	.	CATSDRGTGSESIQYF	TGTGCCACCAGTGACCGTGGGACAGGGTCGGAAAGCATTCAGTACTTC
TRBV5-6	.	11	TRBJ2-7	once	CASSLALEQYF	TGTGCCAGCAGCTTGGCCCTCGAGCAGTACTTC
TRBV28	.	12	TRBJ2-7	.	CASSWGVYEQYF	TGTGCCAGCAGTTGGGGAGTCTACGAGCAGTACTTC